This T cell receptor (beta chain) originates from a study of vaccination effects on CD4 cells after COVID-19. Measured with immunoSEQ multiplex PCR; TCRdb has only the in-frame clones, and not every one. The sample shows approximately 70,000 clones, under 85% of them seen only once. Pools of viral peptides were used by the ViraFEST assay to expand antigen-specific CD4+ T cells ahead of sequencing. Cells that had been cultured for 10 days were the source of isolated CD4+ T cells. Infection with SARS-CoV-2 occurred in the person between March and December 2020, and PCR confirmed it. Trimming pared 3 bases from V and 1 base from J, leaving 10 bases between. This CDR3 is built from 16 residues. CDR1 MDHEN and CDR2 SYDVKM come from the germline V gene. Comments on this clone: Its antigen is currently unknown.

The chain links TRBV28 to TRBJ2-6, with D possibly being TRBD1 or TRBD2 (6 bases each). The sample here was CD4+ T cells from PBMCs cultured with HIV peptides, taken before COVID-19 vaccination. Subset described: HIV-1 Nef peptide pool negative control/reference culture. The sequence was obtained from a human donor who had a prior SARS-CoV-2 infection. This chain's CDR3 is CASSLGGQSGANVLTF. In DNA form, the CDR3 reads TGTGCCAGCAGTTTGGGGGGCCAATCTGGGGCCAACGTCCTGACTTTC.